This record concerns one T cell receptor (beta chain) sequence. Its antigen remains unidentified. This CDR3 contains 12 residues. In germline, CDR1 is SGHRS, CDR2 YFSETQ. Molecular identifiers with 6-nucleotide sample barcodes were added during cDNA synthesis via template switching. The cDNA of both the TCRalpha and TCRbeta chains was subjected to two nested PCRs of about 16 and 10 cycles. TCRdb re-called the 5' RACE reads; one entry per CDR3 protein, DNA not given. The sample's table shows 350,000 to 400,000 distinct CDR3 sequences. This record belongs to a study of monozygotic twins with inflammatory bowel disease. Broader study findings: Similarity of repertoires did not differ between concordant and discordant twins, possibly from limited power.

The receptor was isolated from a human donor with ulcerative colitis or Crohn's disease, or a healthy co-twin of an affected twin (not recorded which). The gene calls are TRBV5-1 and TRBJ2-5. Sequenced: blood. The CDR3 loop reads CASSVDQETQYF.